This TCR beta chain was found in a study of T cell repertoires in cytomegalovirus infection. In the study overall: Selection of CMV epitopes for the study included recently identified HLA-C-restricted and well-studied HLA-B-restricted ones. Study observations and caveats: Clonotypes of TCR beta that were HLA-C-restricted and CMV-specific dominated the ex vivo response.

CDR3 length: 15 amino acids. V was pared by 1 base and J by 0 bases, with 9 bases between. Note on this clonotype: The antigen remains unidentified.

One entry per CDR3 protein, called by TCRdb with MiXCR from the reads. Counted here are about 920,000 distinct CDR3 sequences, approximately 31% occurring once; the ten biggest clones make up 13%. The receptor was derived from a human donor in good health (CMV status not recorded). Some clones in this sample may be carry-over from other donors' samples. The chain links TRBV12-3 or TRBV12-4 to TRBJ1-1; D gene unclear. The material sequenced was cultured CD8+ T cells from PBMCs, taken from culture after CMV antigen stimulation. The CDR3 loop reads CASSLGQYVNTEAFF. CDR3 bases: TGTGCCAGCAGTTTAGGCCAATACGTGAACACTGAAGCTTTCTTT.